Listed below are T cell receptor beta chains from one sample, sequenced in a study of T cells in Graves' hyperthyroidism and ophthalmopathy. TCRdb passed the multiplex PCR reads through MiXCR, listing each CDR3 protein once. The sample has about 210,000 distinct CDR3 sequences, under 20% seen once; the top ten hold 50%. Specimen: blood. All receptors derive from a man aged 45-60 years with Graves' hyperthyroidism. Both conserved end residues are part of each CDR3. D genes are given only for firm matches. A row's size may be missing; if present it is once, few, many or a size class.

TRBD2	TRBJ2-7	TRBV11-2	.	TGTGCCAGCAGCTTACATTCTGGACTAGCGGTCTACGAGCAGTACTTC	CASSLHSGLAVYEQYF
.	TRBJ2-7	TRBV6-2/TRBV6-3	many	TGTGCCAGCAGGACCCCTGGACATCCAACCTACGAGCAGTACTTC	CASRTPGHPTYEQYF
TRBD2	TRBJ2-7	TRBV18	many	TGTGCCAGCTCCCCAAACGGGAGGGGGAGCGAGCAGTACTTC	CASSPNGRGSEQYF
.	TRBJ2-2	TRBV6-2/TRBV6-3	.	TGTGCCAGCAGCCAGACGCTTGGAACGGGCGGGGAGCTGTTTTTT	CASSQTLGTGGELFF
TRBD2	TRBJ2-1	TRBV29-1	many	TGCAGCGTTTTTGGGACTAGGAGATACAATGAGCAGTTCTTC	CSVFGTRRYNEQFF
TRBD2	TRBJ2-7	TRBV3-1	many	TGTGCCAGCAGCCAGGGACTAAACCCCTCCTACGAGCAGTACTTC	CASSQGLNPSYEQYF
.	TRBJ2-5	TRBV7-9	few	TGTGCCAGCAGCTTAACCTACGGAGGGACGGAGACCCAGTACTTC	CASSLTYGGTETQYF
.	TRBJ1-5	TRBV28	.	TGTGCCAGCAGTTTAAGAGGGAACAATCAGCCCCAGCATTTT	CASSLRGNNQPQHF
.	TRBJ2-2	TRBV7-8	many	TGTGCCAGCAGCTTACTCCTGGCTTCCGGGGAGCTGTTTTTT	CASSLLLASGELFF
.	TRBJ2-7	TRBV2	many	TGTGCCAGCAGCTCAGTACAGGGCTCCTACGAGCAGTACTTC	CASSSVQGSYEQYF
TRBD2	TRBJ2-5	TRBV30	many	TGTGCCTGGGGGGAGGGAGCCGCAGAGACCCAGTACTTC	CAWGEGAAETQYF
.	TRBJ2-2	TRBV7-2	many	TGTGCCAGCAGCTTAGAGGATGGGCGGTTCACCGGGGAGCTGTTTTTT	CASSLEDGRFTGELFF
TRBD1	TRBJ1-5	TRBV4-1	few	TGCGCCAGCAGCACGGGGACAGGGGGCTATAGCAATCAGCCCCAGCATTTT	CASSTGTGGYSNQPQHF
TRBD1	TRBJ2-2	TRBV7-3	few	TGTGCCAGCAGCTCCAGACAGGGGGCGAACACCGGGGAGCTGTTTTTT	CASSSRQGANTGELFF
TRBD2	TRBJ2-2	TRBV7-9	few	TGTGCCAGCAGCCCAAAAGCGGGAGGTCGGAACACCGGGGAGCTGTTTTTT	CASSPKAGGRNTGELFF
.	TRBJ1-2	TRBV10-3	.	TGTGCCATCAGAGAGGGTAGAAACTATGGCTACACCTTC	CAIREGRNYGYTF
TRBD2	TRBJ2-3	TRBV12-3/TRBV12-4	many	TGTGCCAGCAGTTTTTTCCAGCGGGAGGGCGATACGCAGTATTTT	CASSFFQREGDTQYF
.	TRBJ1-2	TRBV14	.	TGTGCCAGCAGCCAAAGTCCTAACTATGGCTACACCTTC	CASSQSPNYGYTF
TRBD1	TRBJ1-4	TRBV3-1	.	TGTGCCAGCAGCCAATCCGACAGGGGGCGAGTTGAAAAACTGTTTTTT	CASSQSDRGRVEKLFF
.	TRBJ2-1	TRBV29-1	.	TGCAGTGGATTTGGGGACAACAATGAGCAGTTCTTC	CSGFGDNNEQFF
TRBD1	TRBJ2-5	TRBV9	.	TGTGCCAGCAGCGCGGGGGACAGGGGGGAGACCCAGTACTTC	CASSAGDRGETQYF
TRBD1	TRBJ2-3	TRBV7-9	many	TGTGCCAGCAGCTTCACAGGGGCAGATACGCAGTATTTT	CASSFTGADTQYF
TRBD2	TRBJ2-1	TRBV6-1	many	TGTGCCAGCAGTGAAGTAGCGGGAGGGTACAATGAGCAGTTCTTC	CASSEVAGGYNEQFF
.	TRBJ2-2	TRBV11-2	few	TGTGCCAGCAGCCCGACTCGGGTTCGGGCCGGGGAGCTGTTTTTT	CASSPTRVRAGELFF